What follows are 10 T cell receptor beta chains derived from one specimen sequenced in a study of T cell repertoires in cytomegalovirus infection. TCRdb fed the reads into MiXCR, producing one record per CDR3 protein. Found here are about 230,000 distinct CDR3 sequences, 6.5% of them singletons; the top ten hold roughly 6%. Sequencing was carried out using PBMCs. Receptor source: a human donor in good health (CMV status not recorded). Some clones in this sample may be carry-over from other donors' samples.

This clonotype was recorded many times. DNA of the CDR3: TGTGCCAGCACCAACCGGAGCCGCCTAGGAGGCTACACCTTC. Protein product: CASTNRSRLGGYTF. V is TRBV7-6 and J is TRBJ1-2, with D hard to call. V was shortened by 7 bases and J by 8 bases, with 20 bases between the two germline ends. CDR3 size: 14 residues. Per germline, CDR1 SGHVS and CDR2 FNYEAQ.

This clonotype was recorded many times. The J gene is TRBJ2-7, the V gene TRBV20-1, with TRBD1 matching 7 bases. CDR1 DFQATT and CDR2 SNEGSKA come from the germline V gene (reference sequence). The CDR3 extends over 14 amino acids. Trimming removed 0 bases from V and 4 bases from J; junction bases left unmatched: 6. CDR3 nucleotide sequence: TGCAGTGCTAGAGATTACAGGGGCAGGTACGAGCAGTACTTC. As protein: CSARDYRGRYEQYF.

This clonotype was observed at least ten times. The chain couples TRBV12-5 to TRBJ1-2, with 7 nucleotides matching TRBD1. The CDR3 is 13 residues long. Germline-derived CDR1 and CDR2 are LGHNT and FRNRAP. V shed 5 bases, J shed 4 bases, and the junction held 4 bases outside the gene matches. CDR3 sequence: CASGQTGSYGYTF. The CDR3 bases are TGTGCTAGTGGTCAGACAGGGAGCTATGGCTACACCTTC.

This clonotype was picked up many times. The V and J genes are TRBV19 and TRBJ1-6; D is undetermined. In germline, CDR1 is LNHDA, CDR2 SQIVND (reference sequence). V was trimmed by 0 bases and J by 7 bases, leaving 4 bases between them. The length of the CDR3 is 13 residues. CDR3 sequence reads: CASSIERNSPLHF. Written as DNA, the CDR3 is TGTGCCAGTAGTATAGAAAGGAATTCACCCCTCCACTTT.

At least ten counts were recorded for this clonotype. V and J are TRBV28 and TRBJ2-5, with D hard to call. The CDR3 contains 13 residues. The germline V and J ends were trimmed by 5 bases and 5 bases, with 12 bases remaining between them. Germline V gene lookup returns CDR1 MDHEN and CDR2 SYDVKM. Written as DNA, the CDR3 is TGTGCCAGCAGTCCAAGGAACGGGGAGACCCAGTACTTC. This encodes CASSPRNGETQYF. The full variable domain, in which reference TRBV28 and TRBJ2-5 provide the parts outside the CDR3, is DVKVTQSSRYLVKRTGEKVFLECVQDMDHENMFWYRQDPGLGLRLIYFSYDVKMKEKGDIPEGYSVSREKKERFSLILESASTNQTSMYLCASSPRNGETQYFGPGTRLLVL.

In its sample, this clonotype was seen many times. This chain joins TRBV29-1 and TRBJ2-5; TRBD1 aligns across 9 bases. CDR3 length: 13 residues. V dropped 7 bases and J dropped 5; count of bases not matched to a gene: 8. Per the germline V gene, CDR1 is SQVTM and CDR2 is ANQGSEA. CDR3 in amino acids: CSALTGGEETQYF. The CDR3 region has the DNA TGCAGCGCCCTGACAGGGGGTGAGGAGACCCAGTACTTC.

At least ten counts were recorded for this clonotype. The chain combines TRBV7-6 with TRBJ2-7, with D perhaps TRBD2 (6 bases). Germline values: CDR1 SGHVS, CDR2 FNYEAQ. This CDR3 comprises 15 residues. V shed 2 bases and J shed 7 bases, with 18 bases lying between them. The CDR3 DNA reads TGTGCCAGCAGCTTAAGAGGAGGGGCCGCGGGGGAGCAGTACTTC. It is translated as CASSLRGGAAGEQYF.

This clonotype has more than one count but fewer than ten. This chain uses TRBV7-9 with TRBJ2-7; D is possibly TRBD1 or TRBD2 (5 bases each). The CDR3 is 17 amino acids. With 1 base removed from V and 3 bases from J, the gap between germline ends came to 19 bases. Looked up from germline, CDR1 is SEHNR and CDR2 is FQNEAQ (reference sequence). This CDR3 reads CASSLGVGDVGFYEQYF. The CDR3 bases are TGTGCCAGCAGCTTAGGGGTTGGGGACGTCGGATTCTACGAGCAGTACTTC.

This clonotype was observed many times. V is TRBV6-5 and J is TRBJ2-5; either TRBD1 or TRBD2 may fit D (5 bases each). Between the trimmed V and J ends, which lost 6 bases and 4 bases, there was a span of 18 bases. Germline values: CDR1 MNHEY, CDR2 SVGAGI. The CDR3 contains 15 residues. Here the CDR3 reads CASRKTGRWVETQYF. CDR3 coding DNA: TGTGCCAGCAGAAAAACGGGACGGTGGGTAGAGACCCAGTACTTC.

Ten or more counts support this clonotype. The chain links TRBV6-2 or TRBV6-3 to TRBJ1-1; D ambiguous. Germline V gives CDR1 MNHEY, CDR2 SVGEGT. Trimming removed 2 bases from V and 1 base from J, with 8 bases in between. The CDR3 consists of 14 residues. In DNA, the CDR3 is TGTGCCAGCAGTTACGTGGGAGCGAACACTGAAGCTTTCTTT. This codes for CASSYVGANTEAFF.